These 13 T cell receptor beta chains were sequenced from one sample in a study of beta chain features in type 1 diabetes. As every portion of the isolated RNA was reverse transcribed, the sequencing read expressed TCRB transcripts. Profiled with immunoSEQ multiplex PCR; TCRdb holds only in-frame clones, not every one. The table shows a few hundred thousand clones, with 14% occurring only once. The specimen sequenced was naive CD4+ T cells from blood. These receptors were obtained from a man aged 30-40 years in good health.

The chain joins TRBV6-6 to TRBJ1-2; perhaps TRBD1 as D (6 bases). From germline, CDR1 is MNHNY and CDR2 SVGAGI (reference sequence). Trimming pared 1 base from V and 8 bases from J, leaving 14 bases between. The CDR3 is 14 amino acids. CDR3 protein: CASSYYREGSGYTF. CDR3 DNA sequence: TGTGCCAGCAGTTACTACAGGGAAGGGAGCGGCTACACCTTC.

About this clone itself: The same CDR3 also results from other DNA sequences found in this sample. The rearrangement links TRBV5-1 to TRBJ2-1; D not certain. The CDR3 covers 13 residues. CDR1 and CDR2 from the germline V gene are SGHRS and YFSETQ. V was trimmed by 0 bases and J by 5 bases, leaving 6 bases between them. Here the CDR3 DNA reads TGCGCCAGCAGCTTGGTTGTGGACAATGAGCAGTTCTTC. This gives the protein CASSLVVDNEQFF.

The rearrangement uses TRBV7-8 and TRBJ1-3; D ambiguous. Germline CDR1 is SGHVS and CDR2 is FQNEAQ. CDR3 length: 16 residues. Trimming took 0 bases from V and 0 from J, leaving 9 bases between them. CDR3 bases: TGTGCCAGCAGCTTAGCGCAACAGACCTCTGGAAACACCATATATTTT. It is translated as CASSLAQQTSGNTIYF. Full variable domain (missing parts from reference TRBV7-8 and TRBJ1-3): GAGVSQSPRYKVAKRGQDVALRCDPISGHVSLFWYQQALGQGPEFLTYFQNEAQLDKSGLPSDRFFAERPEGSVSTLKIQRTQQEDSAVYLCASSLAQQTSGNTIYFGEGSWLTVV.

V and J are TRBV10-2 and TRBJ2-3; no definite D call. The V end lost 6 bases, the J end lost 6 bases, and 16 bases lay between the germline ends. This CDR3 comprises 14 residues. The germline gives CDR1 WSHSY, CDR2 SAAADI. As DNA, the CDR3 is TGCGCCAGCAGCGCAACGGGTGGCCCCGATACGCAGTATTTT. Translating gives CASSATGGPDTQYF.

The chain has TRBV29-1 and TRBJ2-3, with 10 bases that match TRBD2. Unmatched junction bases numbered 6, after V lost 6 bases and J lost 6 bases. CDR3 length equals 13 residues. From germline, CDR1 is SQVTM and CDR2 ANQGSEA. The CDR3 protein is CSVGTSAGDTQYF. CDR3 DNA: TGCAGCGTCGGGACTAGCGCGGGGGATACGCAGTATTTT.

V and J are TRBV5-8 and TRBJ2-3; 9 bases are a match to TRBD2. CDR3 length: 15 amino acids. V was clipped by 1 base and J by 3 bases; unmatched bases: 3. Germline loops: CDR1 SGHTS, CDR2 YDEGEE. CDR3 region: CASSLFAGGTDTQYF. CDR3 DNA sequence: TGTGCCAGCAGCTTGTTTGCGGGGGGGACAGATACGCAGTATTTT.

The sample holds a few counts of this clone. The V call is TRBV11-3, the J call TRBJ2-1; D is unresolved. Germline V gives CDR1 SGHNT, CDR2 YENEEA. The V end lost 4 bases, the J end lost 5 bases, and 6 bases lay between the germline ends. The CDR3 is 12 amino acids. CDR3 in amino acids: CASSYRDNEQFF. The CDR3 DNA follows: TGTGCCAGCAGCTATAGAGACAATGAGCAGTTCTTC.

The rearrangement joins TRBV4-3 to TRBJ2-6, with D possibly matching TRBD1 (6 bases). The ends were cut back, 0 bases at V and 1 base at J, with 19 bases in the middle. The germline gives CDR1 LGHNA, CDR2 YSLEER. The length of the CDR3 is 20 residues. The CDR3 region has the DNA TGCGCCAGCAGCCAAGAGCTCCTTGGACAGTTTTCATCTGGGGCCAACGTCCTGACTTTC. This gives the protein CASSQELLGQFSSGANVLTF.

CDR3 nucleotide sequence: TGTGCCTGGGGGATGGACAGCCATAATCAGCCCCAGCATTTT. This encodes CAWGMDSHNQPQHF. V is TRBV30 and J is TRBJ1-5; maybe TRBD1 (6 bases). CDR3 length: 14 amino acids. Trimming took off 5 bases at V and 4 bases at J, with 15 bases between the two ends. Germline V gives CDR1 GTSNPN, CDR2 SVGIG (reference sequence).

CDR3 nucleotides: TGTGCCAGCAGTGTCCGAACTACGAATTACTACAATGAGCAGTTCTTC. The encoded protein is CASSVRTTNYYNEQFF. This rearrangement joins TRBV9 to TRBJ2-1; D remains ambiguous. Germline V gives CDR1 SGDLS, CDR2 YYNGEE. The CDR3 runs 16 residues. Trimming pared 5 bases from V and 3 bases from J, leaving 18 bases between.

This chain connects TRBV9 to TRBJ2-3; TRBD2 agrees at 8 bases. CDR3 length: 14 amino acids. The germline V gene encodes CDR1 SGDLS and CDR2 YYNGEE. J gave up 4 bases and V 1 base, and 2 bases lay outside the gene matches. The chain's CDR3 is CASSVFSGADTQYF. CDR3 DNA sequence: TGTGCCAGCAGCGTATTTAGCGGGGCAGATACGCAGTATTTT.

This clone appeared a few times. This chain uses TRBV7-2 with TRBJ2-5; 11 bases agree with TRBD2. Germline V gene lookup returns CDR1 SGHTA and CDR2 FQGNSA. The junction had 1 base not matched to a gene; V was cut back by 3 bases and J by 4 bases. The length of the CDR3 is 14 residues. In DNA form, the CDR3 reads TGTGCCAGCAGCTTTAGCGGGAGGGTAGAGACCCAGTACTTC. Protein sequence: CASSFSGRVETQYF.

This clone was detected a few times. The chain combines TRBV7-9 with TRBJ2-3; no clear D gene. This CDR3 spans 15 amino acids. Germline lookup yields CDR1 SEHNR and CDR2 FQNEAQ (reference sequence). The ends were cut back, 0 bases at V and 2 bases at J, with 9 bases in the middle. The CDR3 bases are TGTGCCAGCAGCTTAGCGGGAAGTTTCACAGATACGCAGTATTTT. It encodes CASSLAGSFTDTQYF. The whole variable domain, remainder taken from reference TRBV7-9 and TRBJ2-3, is DTGVSQNPRHKITKRGQNVTFRCDPISEHNRLYWYRQTLGQGPEFLTYFQNEAQLEKSRLLSDRFSAERPKGSFSTLEIQRTEQGDSAMYLCASSLAGSFTDTQYFGPGTRLTVL.